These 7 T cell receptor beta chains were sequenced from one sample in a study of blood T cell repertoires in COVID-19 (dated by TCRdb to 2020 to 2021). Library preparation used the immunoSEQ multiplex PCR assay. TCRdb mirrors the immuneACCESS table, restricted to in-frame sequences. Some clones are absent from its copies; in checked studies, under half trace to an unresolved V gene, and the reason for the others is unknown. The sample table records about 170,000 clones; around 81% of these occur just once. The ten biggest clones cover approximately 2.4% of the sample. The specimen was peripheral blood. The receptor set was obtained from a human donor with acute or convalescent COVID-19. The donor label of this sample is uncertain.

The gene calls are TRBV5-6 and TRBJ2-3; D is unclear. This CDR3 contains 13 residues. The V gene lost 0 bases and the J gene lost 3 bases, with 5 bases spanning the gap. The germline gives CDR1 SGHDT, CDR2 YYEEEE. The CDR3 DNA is TGTGCCAGCAGCTTGGATCAAACAGATACGCAGTATTTT. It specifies CASSLDQTDTQYF.

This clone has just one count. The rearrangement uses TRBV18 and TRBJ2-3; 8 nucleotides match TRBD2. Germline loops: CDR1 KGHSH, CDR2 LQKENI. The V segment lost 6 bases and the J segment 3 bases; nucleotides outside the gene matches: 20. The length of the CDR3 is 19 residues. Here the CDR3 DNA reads TGTGCCAGCTCGGAACGACTAGCGAGACGGAGGATAAGAACAGATACGCAGTATTTT. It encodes CASSERLARRRIRTDTQYF.

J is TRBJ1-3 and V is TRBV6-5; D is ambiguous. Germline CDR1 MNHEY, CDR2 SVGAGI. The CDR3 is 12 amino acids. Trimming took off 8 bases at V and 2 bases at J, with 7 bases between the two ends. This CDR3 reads CASEAAGNTIYF. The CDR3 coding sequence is TGTGCCAGCGAGGCAGCTGGAAACACCATATATTTT.

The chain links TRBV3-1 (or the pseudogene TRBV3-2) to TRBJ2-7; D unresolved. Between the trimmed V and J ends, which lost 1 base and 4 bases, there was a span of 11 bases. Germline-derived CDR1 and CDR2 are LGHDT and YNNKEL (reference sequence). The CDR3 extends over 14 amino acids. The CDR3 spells CASSQVPTGYEQYF. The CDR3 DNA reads TGTGCCAGCAGCCAAGTCCCGACTGGGTACGAGCAGTACTTC.

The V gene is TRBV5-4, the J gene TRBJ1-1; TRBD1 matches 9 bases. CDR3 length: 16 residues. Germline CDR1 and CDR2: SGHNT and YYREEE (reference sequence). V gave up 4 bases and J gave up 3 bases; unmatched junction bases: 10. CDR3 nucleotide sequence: TGTGCCAGCAGCCGCCTACAGGGGGCGCGGGACACTGAAGCTTTCTTT. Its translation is CASSRLQGARDTEAFF.

This chain's CDR3 is CASSKTNGETQYF. The CDR3 coding sequence is TGTGCCAGCAGCAAGACTAACGGGGAGACCCAGTACTTC. V usage is TRBV7-8 and J usage is TRBJ2-5; D might be TRBD2 (5 bases). The CDR3 is 13 amino acids. V lost 5 bases to trimming and J lost 5 bases, with 12 bases between them. CDR1 is SGHVS and CDR2 is FQNEAQ in the germline V gene.

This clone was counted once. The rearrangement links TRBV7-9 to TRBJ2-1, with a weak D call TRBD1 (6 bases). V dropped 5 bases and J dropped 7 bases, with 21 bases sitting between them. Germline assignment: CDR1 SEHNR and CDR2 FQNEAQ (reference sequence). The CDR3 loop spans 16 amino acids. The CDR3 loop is CASSHPQGDPLNEQFF. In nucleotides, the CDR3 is TGTGCCAGCAGCCATCCACAGGGTGACCCCTTAAATGAGCAGTTCTTC.